The text below deals with one T cell receptor (beta chain). The entry originates in a study of CD8+ T cells in alopecia areata. Sequencing used cDNA as its template, made by extracting RNA and reverse transcribing it. Method: immunoSEQ multiplex PCR; TCRdb's copy keeps in-frame clones and lacks some. Altogether around 200,000 clones are present, about three fifths being singletons, with the ten largest covering 10% to 15%. The V gene lost 7 bases and the J gene lost 7 bases, with 16 bases spanning the gap. Per germline, CDR1 MNHEY and CDR2 SMNVEV (reference sequence). The length of the CDR3 is 14 residues. Treatment described: oral pan-JAK inhibitor, 5-10 mg twice daily.

The source is a human donor with alopecia areata. V usage is TRBV27 and J usage is TRBJ1-4; no reliable D call. Material: CD8+ T cells sorted from blood, obtained at week 24, from a patient treated with tofacitinib. This chain's CDR3 is CASNRGGVGEKLFF. The CDR3 DNA follows: TGTGCCAGCAACCGAGGCGGGGTTGGTGAAAAACTGTTTTTT.